This T cell receptor (beta chain) emerged from a study of radiotherapy plus CTLA-4 blockade in lung cancer. Overall study context: Among enrolled patients, roughly 17% responded and 31% achieved disease control.

Study-level findings and limits: Early clone dynamics of blood T cells, plus interferon-beta, reportedly predicted response best. After treatment with radiotherapy plus ipilimumab, TCR clones that came from the tumor expanded in blood.

A single count supports this clone. Its antigen remains unidentified. The repertoire was sequenced with immunoSEQ multiplex PCR; TCRdb's copy has only in-frame clones and lacks some. The sample shows 70,000 to 100,000 clones, around 86% of them seen only once. In chemo-refractory metastatic non-small-cell lung cancer, patients got ipilimumab CTLA-4 blockade together with focal radiation. This CDR3 is 14 amino acids long. The junction had 4 bases not matched to a gene; V was cut back by 3 bases and J by 3 bases. Germline V lookup: CDR1 LNHDA, CDR2 SQIVND (reference sequence). Here the sequenced sample was peripheral blood, taken from a patient treated with radiotherapy plus ipilimumab. The chain is built from TRBV19 and TRBJ2-7; 8 bases match TRBD2. This clonotype originated in a human donor with non-small cell lung cancer who had a partial response to radiotherapy plus ipilimumab. In DNA form, the CDR3 reads TGTGCCAGTAGTATCGCACTAGCGGACTACGAGCAGTACTTC. It codes for CASSIALADYEQYF.